This TCR beta chain derives from a study of cytomegalovirus exposure and HLA in healthy donors (dated 2017 in TCRdb). Turning to the overall study: A later analysis indicated that the 120 validation repertoires were generated on the platform also employed for the 666 repertoires of the first cohort. High-throughput TCR immunosequencing, statistical association of individual TCRs with disease status, and machine learning were combined to predict cytomegalovirus infection status. Besides the first cohort of hundreds of subjects, a separate validation cohort made up of roughly 120 different subjects was used. The study aimed to test whether cataloging public T cell receptors could reveal signatures of past pathogen exposure. What the study reported, not specific to this receptor: All 120 or so repertoires were used to score co-occurrence in the validation cohort in a later analysis, because that analysis had no HLA typing for the cohort. Most TCR sequences were seen in very few donors, while some public TCRs were found in many individuals. The authors suggested that the approach could potentially be extended to other disease states and immunological phenotypes. In the study, 164 TCR beta chains were listed as associated with cytomegalovirus. Of the cluster scores, approximately 94% were above 0 in a later analysis, which found that TCRs clustered in the first cohort also tended to co-occur in the approximately 110 validation repertoires. In vitro tests confirmed that a few of the cytomegalovirus-associated TCR beta chains recognize cytomegalovirus antigens. Cytomegalovirus status was reported to be diagnosed by the classifier with high specificity and sensitivity in both the original and validation cohorts.

Preparation of the library involved the immunoSEQ multiplex PCR assay. As for how the authors treated the data: A statistical classification framework was built to diagnose cytomegalovirus status from the catalog of TCR beta chain sequences. TCRdb mirrors the immuneACCESS table, restricted to in-frame sequences. Some clones are absent from its copies; in checked studies, under half trace to an unresolved V gene, and the reason for the others is unknown. V and J calls and clone size are as listed in that table; D and trimming were resolved from the DNA. In all, the sample holds some 64,000 clones, and approximately 97% of those were seen once. The top ten clones comprise 1.5% to 2% of the sample. On this clone itself: This receptor's antigen is unknown. Nothing much larger sits one base from this clone, and base qualities are not available.

According to the germline V gene, CDR1 reads MDHEN and CDR2 reads SYDVKM. Spanning cysteine to phenylalanine, the CDR3 consists of 17 amino acids. The kept DNA is CDR3 alone, 51 bases in frame from the first base. The V end loses 2 bases and the J end loses 1 base, and a stretch of 17 bases separates them. Separate from the roughly 650-subject first cohort, the validation cohort of 90 to 150 subjects was the group to which the donors belonged. The clonotype originates from a young woman in good health and CMV-seropositive. Sequencing was carried out using PBMCs. The chain uses TRBV28 and TRBJ1-1; TRBD1 is a possible D gene, resting on 6 matching bases. CDR3 loop: CASSLPGGATSNTEAFF. The bases read TGTGCCAGCAGTTTACCCGGGGGGGCGACCTCGAACACTGAAGCTTTCTTT.